A selection of T cell receptor beta chains follows, all from one sample in a study of blood T cells in healthy people across ages. Via MiXCR, TCRdb re-called the 5' RACE reads, giving one row per CDR3 protein. The sample has hundreds of thousands of distinct CDR3 sequences; less than 45% are singletons. The specimen was blood. The receptor source for this set is a man aged 80 or over in good health. CDR3s include the opening cysteine and the closing phenylalanine or tryptophan. D genes are given only for firm matches. Only part of the rows carry a size: once, few, many, or a class if the clone is expanded.

J gene: TRBJ1-5
V gene: TRBV7-2
clone size: -
D gene: -
CDR3 protein: CASSLLDTHSDQPQHF
CDR3 DNA: TGTGCCAGCAGTTTACTTGACACCCATAGCGATCAGCCCCAGCATTTT

J gene: TRBJ2-7
V gene: TRBV11-2
clone size: few
D gene: -
CDR3 protein: CASSSDPTVTYEQYF
CDR3 DNA: TGTGCCAGCAGCTCAGACCCGACAGTAACCTACGAGCAGTACTTC

J gene: TRBJ2-3
V gene: TRBV7-2
clone size: few
D gene: TRBD2
CDR3 protein: CASSLQATSGRAGTDTQYF
CDR3 DNA: TGTGCCAGCAGCCTGCAAGCGACTAGCGGGAGGGCCGGGACAGATACGCAGTATTTT

J gene: TRBJ2-2
V gene: TRBV30
clone size: -
D gene: TRBD1
CDR3 protein: CAWSGATGGEIGELFF
CDR3 DNA: TGTGCCTGGAGTGGTGCGACAGGGGGCGAGATCGGGGAGCTGTTTTTT

J gene: TRBJ2-7
V gene: TRBV29-1
clone size: -
D gene: TRBD2
CDR3 protein: CSAQSTSGGRFSYEQYF
CDR3 DNA: TGCAGCGCCCAGTCAACTAGCGGGGGGCGCTTCTCCTACGAGCAGTACTTC

J gene: TRBJ2-3
V gene: TRBV6-2/TRBV6-3
clone size: few
D gene: TRBD2
CDR3 protein: CASSDSTSGRRQYF
CDR3 DNA: TGTGCCAGCAGTGACTCGACTAGCGGGAGGCGGCAGTATTTT

J gene: TRBJ2-5
V gene: TRBV7-6
clone size: -
D gene: -
CDR3 protein: CASSSRLVRETQYF
CDR3 DNA: TGTGCCAGCAGCTCCCGACTAGTTAGGGAGACCCAGTACTTC

J gene: TRBJ2-1
V gene: TRBV7-3
clone size: -
D gene: TRBD1
CDR3 protein: CASSVGQGRNDEQFF
CDR3 DNA: TGTGCCAGCAGCGTAGGACAGGGTAGGAACGATGAGCAGTTCTTC

J gene: TRBJ2-3
V gene: TRBV10-3
clone size: -
D gene: -
CDR3 protein: CASKGGSSTDTQYF
CDR3 DNA: TGTGCCTCCAAGGGGGGTTCAAGCACAGATACGCAGTATTTT

J gene: TRBJ2-2
V gene: TRBV24-1
clone size: -
D gene: -
CDR3 protein: CATSAIRNTGELFF
CDR3 DNA: TGTGCCACCAGTGCCATCCGAAACACCGGGGAGCTGTTTTTT

J gene: TRBJ1-2
V gene: TRBV4-3
clone size: -
D gene: -
CDR3 protein: CASSVGPGSELYGYTF
CDR3 DNA: TGCGCCAGCTCGGTGGGGCCAGGGTCCGAACTCTATGGCTACACCTTC

J gene: TRBJ2-5
V gene: TRBV2
clone size: few
D gene: TRBD1
CDR3 protein: CASQTGAGETQYF
CDR3 DNA: TGTGCCAGCCAGACAGGGGCGGGAGAGACCCAGTACTTC

J gene: TRBJ2-3
V gene: TRBV20-1
clone size: once
D gene: TRBD2
CDR3 protein: CSAYLSGGRPDTQYF
CDR3 DNA: TGCAGTGCCTATCTCAGCGGGGGCCGGCCAGATACGCAGTATTTT

J gene: TRBJ2-1
V gene: TRBV11-2
clone size: -
D gene: TRBD2
CDR3 protein: CASSLVGGTSGSSYNEQFF
CDR3 DNA: TGTGCCAGCAGCTTAGTGGGGGGGACTAGCGGGTCCTCCTACAATGAGCAGTTCTTC

J gene: TRBJ2-5
V gene: TRBV10-3
clone size: -
D gene: -
CDR3 protein: CAIRGAGTHQYF
CDR3 DNA: TGTGCCATCAGGGGGGCGGGCACGCACCAGTACTTC

J gene: TRBJ2-3
V gene: TRBV10-3
clone size: many
D gene: TRBD2
CDR3 protein: CAISETSGGAPDTQYF
CDR3 DNA: TGTGCCATCAGTGAAACTAGCGGGGGGGCCCCAGATACGCAGTATTTT

J gene: TRBJ2-1
V gene: TRBV20-1
clone size: -
D gene: TRBD2
CDR3 protein: CSALRLASSSYNEQFF
CDR3 DNA: TGCAGTGCTCTTAGACTAGCCAGCAGCTCCTACAATGAGCAGTTCTTC

J gene: TRBJ2-7
V gene: TRBV4-2
clone size: -
D gene: TRBD2
CDR3 protein: CASSTTGLASYEQYF
CDR3 DNA: TGTGCCAGCAGCACCACGGGACTAGCGTCCTACGAGCAGTACTTC

J gene: TRBJ2-7
V gene: TRBV4-2
clone size: few
D gene: -
CDR3 protein: CASSLRTDSYEQYF
CDR3 DNA: TGTGCCAGCAGCCTCCGGACAGATTCCTACGAGCAGTACTTC

J gene: TRBJ1-1
V gene: TRBV9
clone size: few
D gene: -
CDR3 protein: CASSPRRVNTEAFF
CDR3 DNA: TGTGCCAGCAGCCCACGACGGGTGAACACTGAAGCTTTCTTT

J gene: TRBJ1-2
V gene: TRBV5-1
clone size: few
D gene: TRBD1
CDR3 protein: CASSLDVTGVNGYTF
CDR3 DNA: TGCGCCAGCAGCTTGGACGTGACAGGGGTAAACGGCTACACCTTC

J gene: TRBJ2-5
V gene: TRBV6-1
clone size: -
D gene: -
CDR3 protein: CASREDSLRETQYF
CDR3 DNA: TGTGCCAGCAGAGAGGACAGCCTGAGGGAGACCCAGTACTTC

J gene: TRBJ1-1
V gene: TRBV29-1
clone size: many
D gene: TRBD1
CDR3 protein: CRGQINTEAFF
CDR3 DNA: TGCAGGGGACAGATAAACACTGAAGCTTTCTTT

J gene: TRBJ2-1
V gene: TRBV5-1
clone size: many
D gene: -
CDR3 protein: CASSLGSSYNEQFF
CDR3 DNA: TGTGCCAGCAGCCTAGGGAGCTCCTACAATGAGCAGTTCTTC

J gene: TRBJ2-1
V gene: TRBV11-3
clone size: -
D gene: TRBD2
CDR3 protein: CASSLDRGTSGNNEQFF
CDR3 DNA: TGTGCCAGCAGCTTAGATCGGGGGACTAGCGGAAACAATGAGCAGTTCTTC

J gene: TRBJ2-7
V gene: TRBV5-1
clone size: -
D gene: TRBD2
CDR3 protein: CASSGGDPGDEQYF
CDR3 DNA: TGCGCCAGCAGCGGGGGGGACCCTGGCGATGAGCAGTACTTC

J gene: TRBJ2-5
V gene: TRBV12-3/TRBV12-4
clone size: once
D gene: -
CDR3 protein: CASSHGRRKRGLQETQYF
CDR3 DNA: TGTGCCAGCAGCCACGGCCGAAGGAAACGGGGCCTGCAAGAGACCCAGTACTTC

J gene: TRBJ1-5
V gene: TRBV20-1
clone size: -
D gene: -
CDR3 protein: CSASSAMSNQPQHF
CDR3 DNA: TGCAGTGCTAGTTCGGCAATGAGCAATCAGCCCCAGCATTTT

J gene: TRBJ2-2
V gene: TRBV7-8
clone size: -
D gene: TRBD1
CDR3 protein: CASSSGTGGRNGELFF
CDR3 DNA: TGTGCCAGCAGCTCAGGGACAGGGGGCAGAAACGGGGAGCTGTTTTTT

J gene: TRBJ1-4
V gene: TRBV4-3
clone size: many
D gene: -
CDR3 protein: CASSQLGPRGGEKLFF
CDR3 DNA: TGCGCCAGCAGCCAATTGGGGCCCAGGGGTGGCGAAAAACTGTTTTTT

J gene: TRBJ2-1
V gene: TRBV2
clone size: -
D gene: -
CDR3 protein: CAQGRTGNNEQFF
CDR3 DNA: TGTGCCCAAGGCAGGACGGGTAACAATGAGCAGTTCTTC

J gene: TRBJ2-7
V gene: TRBV5-1
clone size: few
D gene: TRBD1
CDR3 protein: CASNGGQDFSHYEQYF
CDR3 DNA: TGCGCCAGCAACGGGGGACAGGACTTTTCCCACTACGAGCAGTACTTC

J gene: TRBJ2-3
V gene: TRBV24-1
clone size: -
D gene: TRBD1
CDR3 protein: CATSDWDRVKGDTQYF
CDR3 DNA: TGTGCCACCAGTGACTGGGACAGGGTAAAAGGAGATACGCAGTATTTT

J gene: TRBJ2-7
V gene: TRBV6-5
clone size: -
D gene: -
CDR3 protein: CASSDSGLGGYEQYF
CDR3 DNA: TGTGCCAGCAGTGACTCGGGACTGGGGGGCTACGAGCAGTACTTC

J gene: TRBJ1-1
V gene: TRBV6-2/TRBV6-3
clone size: few
D gene: -
CDR3 protein: CASSRLYTEAFF
CDR3 DNA: TGTGCCAGCAGCCGACTGTACACTGAAGCTTTCTTT

J gene: TRBJ2-5
V gene: TRBV20-1
clone size: -
D gene: TRBD2
CDR3 protein: CSARGPPSGGDQETQYF
CDR3 DNA: TGCAGTGCTAGAGGACCGCCTAGCGGGGGAGACCAAGAGACCCAGTACTTC

J gene: TRBJ2-5
V gene: TRBV20-1
clone size: once
D gene: -
CDR3 protein: CSARAAIQETQYF
CDR3 DNA: TGCAGCGCCCGGGCCGCTATCCAAGAGACCCAGTACTTC

J gene: TRBJ1-1
V gene: TRBV20-1
clone size: -
D gene: -
CDR3 protein: CSARDLNKMNTEAFF
CDR3 DNA: TGCAGTGCTAGAGATCTTAACAAGATGAACACTGAAGCTTTCTTT

J gene: TRBJ2-3
V gene: TRBV12-3/TRBV12-4
clone size: -
D gene: TRBD1
CDR3 protein: CVSNLGQRTSTDTQYF
CDR3 DNA: TGTGTCAGCAACCTGGGACAGCGCACTAGCACAGATACGCAGTATTTT

J gene: TRBJ2-5
V gene: TRBV27
clone size: -
D gene: -
CDR3 protein: CASSLSFQKETQYF
CDR3 DNA: TGTGCCAGCAGTTTATCGTTCCAGAAAGAGACCCAGTACTTC

J gene: TRBJ2-7
V gene: TRBV20-1
clone size: -
D gene: TRBD1
CDR3 protein: CSALGQGANEQYF
CDR3 DNA: TGCAGTGCACTGGGACAGGGGGCCAACGAGCAGTACTTC

J gene: TRBJ2-1
V gene: TRBV18
clone size: few
D gene: TRBD2
CDR3 protein: CASSLSGGASNEQFF
CDR3 DNA: TGTGCCAGCTCCCTCAGCGGGGGGGCAAGCAATGAGCAGTTCTTC

J gene: TRBJ1-2
V gene: TRBV20-1
clone size: few
D gene: TRBD1
CDR3 protein: CSAQGQPTYGYTF
CDR3 DNA: TGCAGTGCTCAGGGACAGCCGACCTATGGCTACACCTTC

J gene: TRBJ2-7
V gene: TRBV12-3/TRBV12-4
clone size: -
D gene: -
CDR3 protein: CASRQQALPTYEQYF
CDR3 DNA: TGTGCCAGCAGGCAACAGGCACTACCCACCTACGAGCAGTACTTC

J gene: TRBJ1-1
V gene: TRBV18
clone size: once
D gene: -
CDR3 protein: CASSPDVEAFF
CDR3 DNA: TGTGCCAGCTCACCGGACGTTGAAGCTTTCTTT

J gene: TRBJ1-4
V gene: TRBV12-3/TRBV12-4
clone size: many
D gene: -
CDR3 protein: CASSPRGTPNEKLFF
CDR3 DNA: TGTGCCAGCAGCCCTAGGGGTACTCCTAATGAAAAACTGTTTTTT

J gene: TRBJ2-7
V gene: TRBV20-1
clone size: -
D gene: TRBD2
CDR3 protein: CSARPTGTSGFYEQYF
CDR3 DNA: TGCAGTGCTAGACCTACCGGGACTAGCGGATTCTACGAGCAGTACTTC

J gene: TRBJ1-4
V gene: TRBV7-2
clone size: few
D gene: -
CDR3 protein: CASSLVRGPNEKLFF
CDR3 DNA: TGTGCCAGCAGCTTAGTAAGGGGTCCTAATGAAAAACTGTTTTTT

J gene: TRBJ1-2
V gene: TRBV10-3
clone size: -
D gene: -
CDR3 protein: CAISSAGGASFYGYTF
CDR3 DNA: TGTGCCATCAGTTCGGCCGGGGGGGCGTCTTTCTATGGCTACACCTTC

J gene: TRBJ2-7
V gene: TRBV7-8
clone size: many
D gene: TRBD1
CDR3 protein: CASSYRTGGPYEQYF
CDR3 DNA: TGTGCCAGCAGCTACAGGACAGGGGGCCCCTACGAGCAGTACTTC